Following are 2 T cell receptor beta chains from one sample sequenced in a study of radiotherapy plus CTLA-4 blockade in lung cancer. Sequenced by immunoSEQ multiplex PCR; TCRdb stores in-frame clones only, minus some. The data show some 70,000 clones, 70% to 85% seen once. The input for sequencing was peripheral blood, taken from a patient treated with radiotherapy plus ipilimumab. The receptors here all came from a human donor with non-small cell lung cancer who had a complete response to radiotherapy plus ipilimumab.

The chain employs TRBV7-9 and TRBJ1-1, with no clear D. Germline V gives CDR1 SEHNR, CDR2 FQNEAQ (reference sequence). This CDR3 is 14 amino acids long. Trimming took 5 bases from V and 1 from J, leaving 11 bases between them. The CDR3: CASSTWGENTEAFF. The CDR3 DNA sequence: TGTGCCAGCAGCACTTGGGGAGAGAACACTGAAGCTTTCTTT.

V is TRBV7-2 and J is TRBJ2-3; 10 bases map to TRBD2. Trimming cost V 2 bases and J 4 bases; bases outside gene matches: 9. The CDR3 has 17 amino acids. CDR1 and CDR2 (germline): SGHTA, FQGNSA. The CDR3 nucleotides read TGTGCCAGCAGCTTATTCCGCCTAGCGGGAGCCTCAGATACGCAGTATTTT. Protein: CASSLFRLAGASDTQYF. Together with reference TRBV7-2 and TRBJ2-3, the CDR3 gives the full variable domain: GAGVSQSPSNKVTEKGKDVELRCDPISGHTALYWYRQSLGQGLEFLIYFQGNSAPDKSGLPSDRFSAERTGGSVSTLTIQRTQQEDSAVYLCASSLFRLAGASDTQYFGPGTRLTVL.